This TCR beta chain derives from a study of radiotherapy plus CTLA-4 blockade in lung cancer. Study-level information: Objective responses were recorded in roughly 17% of patients, with disease control recorded in about 33%. Findings and limits, study-wide: The best prediction of response reportedly came from early blood T cell clone dynamics, with interferon-beta. Subsequent to radiotherapy plus ipilimumab, tumor-derived TCR clones underwent expansion in blood.

Patients in the study, people with chemo-refractory metastatic non-small-cell lung cancer, received focal radiation plus ipilimumab CTLA-4 blockade. In the case of this clone: What it binds is not known.

The V and J ends lost 3 bases and 5 bases respectively, with 7 bases between them. There are 13 residues in the CDR3. In germline, CDR1 is LNHDA, CDR2 SQIVND (reference sequence). The protocol was immunoSEQ multiplex PCR, while the TCRdb copy is restricted to in-frame clones and leaves out a portion. The data contain approximately 80,000 clones, 74% of them singletons. The receptor comes from a human donor with non-small cell lung cancer whose response to radiotherapy plus ipilimumab could not be evaluated. The chain has TRBV19 and TRBJ2-2; D perhaps matches TRBD1 (5 bases). This specimen consisted of peripheral blood, obtained from a patient treated with radiotherapy plus ipilimumab. This CDR3 reads CASSIPGTGELFF. CDR3 nucleotide sequence: TGTGCCAGTAGTATCCCAGGGACCGGGGAGCTGTTTTTT.